The 22 T cell receptor beta chains presented below share a single source sample, sequenced in a study of blood T cell repertoires in COVID-19. Clones were read by immunoSEQ multiplex PCR, and TCRdb kept only the in-frame ones, dropping some. The sample shows roughly 68,000 clones, nearly 90% of them seen only once. Sequenced material: peripheral blood. The receptors here all came from a woman in her fifties or sixties with COVID-19, enrolled during active disease.

The rearrangement uses TRBV28 and TRBJ2-7; 9 positions agree with TRBD1. Unmatched junction bases numbered 11, after V lost 5 bases and J lost 3 bases. The CDR3 runs 16 residues. Germline CDR1 is MDHEN and CDR2 is SYDVKM. CDR3 protein: CASSPRTGALLYEQYF. The CDR3 DNA sequence: TGTGCCAGCAGTCCGCGGACAGGGGCCCTACTCTACGAGCAGTACTTC. Variable domain in full (rest from reference TRBV28 and TRBJ2-7): DVKVTQSSRYLVKRTGEKVFLECVQDMDHENMFWYRQDPGLGLRLIYFSYDVKMKEKGDIPEGYSVSREKKERFSLILESASTNQTSMYLCASSPRTGALLYEQYFGPGTRLTVT.

The CDR3 loop reads CASSHVGNEQYF. The CDR3, as DNA: TGTGCCAGCAGCCATGTGGGCAACGAGCAGTACTTC. This chain links TRBV3-1 (or the pseudogene TRBV3-2) with TRBJ2-7, with D uncertain. V shed 3 bases and J shed 5 bases, with 8 bases lying between them. Germline-derived CDR1 and CDR2 are LGHDT and YNNKEL (reference sequence). The CDR3 is 12 amino acids.

The CDR3 DNA is TGTGCCAGCCGGGAGGGGGGTATGAGCCAGCCCCAGCATTTT. This codes for CASREGGMSQPQHF. The chain has TRBV28 and TRBJ1-5, with D possibly TRBD1 on 6 matching bases. The germline V and J ends were trimmed by 8 bases and 7 bases, with 18 bases remaining between them. CDR1 MDHEN and CDR2 SYDVKM come from the germline V gene. The length of the CDR3 is 14 residues.

The rearrangement joins TRBV6-1 to TRBJ2-3, with 9 bases that match TRBD2. The CDR3 is 18 amino acids. Trimming at V came to 2 bases and at J to 4 bases, leaving 13 bases not matched to a gene. Looked up from germline, CDR1 is MNHNS and CDR2 is SASEGT. The CDR3 nucleotides are TGTGCCAGCAGTGAAAGGTCTAGGGGCGGGAGGGCAGCAGATACGCAGTATTTT. It specifies CASSERSRGGRAADTQYF.

The CDR3 spells CASSLGQFTDTQYF. The CDR3 DNA reads as TGTGCCAGCAGTCTCGGACAGTTCACAGATACGCAGTATTTT. This chain joins TRBV6-5 and TRBJ2-3, with D maybe TRBD1 (6 bases). The germline gives CDR1 MNHEY, CDR2 SVGAGI. Trimming took off 5 bases at V and 2 bases at J, with 11 bases between the two ends. CDR3 length: 14 amino acids.

This chain uses TRBV28 with TRBJ1-5; 7 positions agree with TRBD1. The V gene's germline CDR1 is MDHEN and CDR2 SYDVKM. The trim removed 10 bases at V and 7 bases at J, leaving 10 bases unmatched. The CDR3 contains 13 residues. The CDR3 loop reads CAINRGSWQPQHF. CDR3 DNA: TGTGCCATCAACAGGGGTTCATGGCAGCCCCAGCATTTT.

The chain uses TRBV7-2 and TRBJ1-3; possibly TRBD1 for D (5 bases). The ends were cut back, 4 bases at V and 3 bases at J, with 7 bases in the middle. The V gene's germline CDR1 is SGHTA and CDR2 FQGNSA. The CDR3 spans 13 residues. CDR3 sequence (DNA): TGTGCCAGCAGCTCCAGGGATGGAAACACCATATATTTT. It translates to CASSSRDGNTIYF.

This clone was observed a few times. This rearrangement joins TRBV7-9 to TRBJ2-7, with D perhaps matching TRBD2 (6 bases). Germline V gives CDR1 SEHNR, CDR2 FQNEAQ (reference sequence). V was trimmed by 4 bases and J by 7 bases, leaving 14 bases between them. The CDR3 loop spans 13 amino acids. CDR3 sequence: CASSSRGVGEQYF. The CDR3 nucleotides are TGTGCCAGCAGCTCCCGCGGGGTCGGGGAGCAGTACTTC.

This clone has a single count. This chain connects TRBV19 to TRBJ2-2; D is unresolved. V lost 2 bases, J lost 0 bases, and 10 bases lay in between. The germline gives CDR1 LNHDA, CDR2 SQIVND (reference sequence). The CDR3 has 16 residues. CDR3 sequence: CASSILSTSNTGELFF. For the CDR3, the DNA is TGTGCCAGTAGTATATTAAGCACCTCGAACACCGGGGAGCTGTTTTTT. The variable domain in full, with the rest retrieved from reference TRBV19 and TRBJ2-2, is DGGITQSPKYLFRKEGQNVTLSCEQNLNHDAMYWYRQDPGQGLRLIYYSQIVNDFQKGDIAEGYSVSREKKESFPLTVTSAQKNPTAFYLCASSILSTSNTGELFFGEGSRLTVL.

The gene calls are TRBV5-1 and TRBJ2-7, with 14 bases lining up with TRBD2. J lost 4 bases, V lost 0 bases, and 6 bases had no gene match. Germline CDR1 and CDR2: SGHRS and YFSETQ. The CDR3 runs to 17 residues. Written as DNA, the CDR3 is TGCGCCAGCAGCTTGGGGGGACTAGCGGGAGTTCAGTACGAGCAGTACTTC. This sequence encodes CASSLGGLAGVQYEQYF.

This clone was recorded a few times. The chain combines TRBV28 with TRBJ2-1, with D possibly matching TRBD2 (5 bases). Germline V gene data show CDR1 as MDHEN and CDR2 as SYDVKM. The length of the CDR3 is 13 residues. V was pared by 5 bases and J by 6 bases, with 11 bases between. DNA of the CDR3: TGTGCCAGCAGTCCCGCGAGCGGCAATGAGCAGTTCTTC. Translating it yields CASSPASGNEQFF.

This clone was counted a single time. The J gene is TRBJ2-7, the V gene TRBV5-4, with D possibly being TRBD2 (5 bases). Trimming stripped 4 bases from V and 3 bases from J, with 8 bases between. CDR1 is SGHNT, CDR2 YYREEE, per germline (reference sequence). CDR3 length: 12 residues. The CDR3 region is CASSRDYYEQYF. CDR3 in DNA: TGTGCCAGCAGCCGGGATTACTACGAGCAGTACTTC.

This chain uses TRBV28 with TRBJ2-7; no reliable D call. Deletions cut 3 bases from V and 3 bases from J, with 6 bases between. Per germline, CDR1 MDHEN and CDR2 SYDVKM. The CDR3 is 12 amino acids. The CDR3 bases are TGTGCCAGCAGTTTGCTAGACTACGAGCAGTACTTC. As protein: CASSLLDYEQYF.

This chain joins TRBV6-6 and TRBJ1-5, with D possibly TRBD1 on 6 matching bases. The CDR3 is 15 amino acids. V dropped 2 bases and J dropped 1 base, with 9 bases sitting between them. The V gene's germline CDR1 is MNHNY and CDR2 SVGAGI (reference sequence). CDR3 bases: TGTGCCAGCAGTTACGAGGGGGTAAGCAATCAGCCCCAGCATTTT. Translated, it gives CASSYEGVSNQPQHF.

The V gene is TRBV30, the J gene TRBJ2-2; D is uncertain. CDR1 GTSNPN and CDR2 SVGIG come from the germline V gene (reference sequence). The CDR3 is 15 amino acids. Trimming removed 2 bases at V and 0 bases at J, with 10 bases between. The CDR3 DNA is TGTGCCTGGAGTCGAGGAGTCGCGAACACCGGGGAGCTGTTTTTT. Protein product: CAWSRGVANTGELFF.

The V and J genes are TRBV24-1 and TRBJ1-1; D gene unclear. Germline V gene data show CDR1 as KGHDR and CDR2 as SFDVKD. This CDR3 contains 13 residues. V was cut by 1 base and J by 5 bases, with 7 bases left in between. The CDR3 DNA sequence: TGTGCCACCAGTGATTTAAGAGGGACTGAAGCTTTCTTT. It translates to CATSDLRGTEAFF.

This sequence joins TRBV5-8 and TRBJ2-7; 8 nucleotides agree with TRBD1. The CDR3 spans 16 residues. V lost 4 bases to trimming and J lost 0 bases; unmatched junction nucleotides: 9. Germline V lookup: CDR1 SGHTS, CDR2 YDEGEE. CDR3 in DNA: TGTGCCAGCAGCATAGGACAGGGTGGGGGCTCCTACGAGCAGTACTTC. Translation: CASSIGQGGGSYEQYF.

On this clone: At the DNA level, this CDR3 is encoded by other sequences in the same sample as well. CDR3 DNA: TGTGCCTGGAGTGTACGCGGGGATCAGCCCCAGCATTTT. This codes for CAWSVRGDQPQHF. The chain carries TRBV30 and TRBJ1-5, with D hard to call. CDR3 length: 13 residues. The V end lost 0 bases, the J end lost 5 bases, and 8 bases lay between the germline ends. Germline lookup yields CDR1 GTSNPN and CDR2 SVGIG (reference sequence).

The chain has TRBV28 and TRBJ1-2; D call uncertain. Trimming stripped 7 bases from V and 4 bases from J, with 19 bases between. The CDR3 contains 15 residues. CDR1 is MDHEN, CDR2 SYDVKM, per germline. The CDR3 coding sequence is TGTGCCAGCACCACCTATCCGACGGGGTTCTATGGCTACACCTTC. Translating it yields CASTTYPTGFYGYTF.

The chain recombines TRBV3-1 (or the pseudogene TRBV3-2) with TRBJ1-1, with D possibly matching TRBD1 (6 bases). Deletions cut 6 bases from V and 5 bases from J, with 7 bases between. This CDR3 has 11 amino acids. Germline CDR1 LGHDT, CDR2 YNNKEL (reference sequence). CDR3 nucleotide sequence: TGTGCCAGCAGAGGGGGTACTGAAGCTTTCTTT. The encoded protein is CASRGGTEAFF.

The chain employs TRBV19 and TRBJ2-2, with 9 bases aligning to TRBD2. This CDR3 has 16 residues. CDR1 LNHDA and CDR2 SQIVND come from the germline V gene (reference sequence). J was trimmed by 5 bases and V by 4 bases; bases with no gene match: 8. The CDR3 spells CASSKVSLAGTGELFF. CDR3 sequence (DNA): TGTGCCAGTAGTAAGGTTTCGCTAGCGGGAACCGGGGAGCTGTTTTTT.

V and J are TRBV6-5 and TRBJ2-5; 13 bases map to TRBD2. The germline gives CDR1 MNHEY, CDR2 SVGAGI. This CDR3 contains 15 residues. V lost 6 bases, J lost 2 bases, and 3 bases stayed unmatched. As DNA, the CDR3 is TGTGCCAGCAGACTAGCGGGAGGGGATCAAGAGACCCAGTACTTC. Its protein product is CASRLAGGDQETQYF.